This T cell receptor (beta chain) was sequenced during a study of CD8+ T cells in alopecia areata. Turning to the study itself: The study gave tofacitinib for 6 to 18 months, then 6 months off drug.

After isolation, RNA underwent reverse transcription to generate cDNA as the sequencing template. Data came from immunoSEQ multiplex PCR; TCRdb stores just in-frame clones and leaves some out. The table lists about 180,000 clones, approximately 53% of them singletons. The table lists this clone with a few counts. V shed 5 bases and J 5 bases; nucleotides not matched to a gene: 8. This CDR3 comprises 14 residues. Per the germline V gene, CDR1 is LNHDA and CDR2 is SQIVND (reference sequence). As to treatment: oral pan-JAK inhibitor, 5-10 mg twice daily. The receptor's source is a human donor with alopecia areata. Material: CD8+ T cells sorted from blood, obtained at week 24, from a patient treated with tofacitinib. The chain uses TRBV19 and TRBJ2-7, with 8 bases fitting TRBD1. The CDR3 DNA sequence: TGTGCCAGTAGTCTTACCGACAGGGGCCACGAGCAGTACTTC. Encoded protein: CASSLTDRGHEQYF.